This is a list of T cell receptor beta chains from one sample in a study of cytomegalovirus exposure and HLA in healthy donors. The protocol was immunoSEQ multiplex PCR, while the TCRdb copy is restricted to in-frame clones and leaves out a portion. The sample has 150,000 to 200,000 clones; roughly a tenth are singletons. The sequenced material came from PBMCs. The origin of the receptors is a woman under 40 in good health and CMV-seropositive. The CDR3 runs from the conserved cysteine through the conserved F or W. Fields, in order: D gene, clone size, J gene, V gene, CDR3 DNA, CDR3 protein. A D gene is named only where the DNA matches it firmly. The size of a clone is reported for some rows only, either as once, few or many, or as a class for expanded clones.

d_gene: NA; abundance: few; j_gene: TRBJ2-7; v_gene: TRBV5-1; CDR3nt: TGCGCCAGCAGCCCCCTTCAGGGCCACGAGCAGTACTTC; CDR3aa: CASSPLQGHEQYF
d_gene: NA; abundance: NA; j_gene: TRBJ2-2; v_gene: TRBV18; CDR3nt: TGTGCCAGCTCCTTTCAGACAGCAACAACCGGGGAGCTGTTTTTT; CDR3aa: CASSFQTATTGELFF
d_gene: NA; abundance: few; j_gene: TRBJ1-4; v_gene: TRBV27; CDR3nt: TGTGCCAGCAGTTTAAGTTGGGCGACCGTTGAAAAACTGTTTTTT; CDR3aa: CASSLSWATVEKLFF
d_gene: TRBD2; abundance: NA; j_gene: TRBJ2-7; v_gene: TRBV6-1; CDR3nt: TGTGCCAGCAGTGAAGGCCTAGCGGGAGGCTCCTACGAGCAGTACTTC; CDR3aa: CASSEGLAGGSYEQYF
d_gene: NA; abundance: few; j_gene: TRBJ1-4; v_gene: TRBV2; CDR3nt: TGTGCCAGCAGTGACCCGGGAAACAATGAAAAACTGTTTTTT; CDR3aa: CASSDPGNNEKLFF
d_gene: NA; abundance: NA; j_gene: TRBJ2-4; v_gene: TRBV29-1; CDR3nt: TGCAGCGCATACGTAGACAAAAACATTCAGTACTTC; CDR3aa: CSAYVDKNIQYF
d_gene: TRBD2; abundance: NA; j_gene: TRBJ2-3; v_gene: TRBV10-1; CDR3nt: TGCGCCAGCAGTGAGAGCGGGAGTTTGGCAGATACGCAGTATTTT; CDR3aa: CASSESGSLADTQYF
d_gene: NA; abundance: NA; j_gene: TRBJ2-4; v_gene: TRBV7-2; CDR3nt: TGTGCCAGCAGCTTAGGCGGCTCTAAAAACATTCAGTACTTC; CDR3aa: CASSLGGSKNIQYF
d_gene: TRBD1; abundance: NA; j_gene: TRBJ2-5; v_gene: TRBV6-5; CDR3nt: TGTGCCAGCAGGTACCGGGACAGGGCTCGTCAAGAGACCCAGTACTTC; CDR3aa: CASRYRDRARQETQYF
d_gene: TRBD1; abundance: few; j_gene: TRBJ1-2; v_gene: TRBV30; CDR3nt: TGTGCCTGGAGTGTACGGGTGGCAGGGGGAGGCTACACCTTC; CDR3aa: CAWSVRVAGGGYTF
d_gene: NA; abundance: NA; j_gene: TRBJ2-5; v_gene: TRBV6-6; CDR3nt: TGTGCCAGCAGTAGGGCAGACAGGACGATGGAGACCCAGTACTTC; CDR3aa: CASSRADRTMETQYF
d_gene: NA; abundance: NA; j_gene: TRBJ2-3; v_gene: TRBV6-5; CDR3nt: TGTGCCAGCAGCCGGGACTCCCGCTTCGCAGATACGCAGTATTTT; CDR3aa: CASSRDSRFADTQYF
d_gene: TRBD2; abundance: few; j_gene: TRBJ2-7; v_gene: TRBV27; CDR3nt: TGTGCCAGCAGTTTATCGGCCCCCCGGCTAGCGGGTCACGAGCAGTACTTC; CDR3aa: CASSLSAPRLAGHEQYF
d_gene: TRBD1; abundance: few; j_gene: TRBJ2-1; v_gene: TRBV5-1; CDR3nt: TGCGCCAGCACCAGGGACAGGGGCGGTGATGAGCAGTTCTTC; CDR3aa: CASTRDRGGDEQFF
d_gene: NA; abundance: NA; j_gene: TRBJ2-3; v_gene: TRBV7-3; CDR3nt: TGTGCCAGCAGCCCTACAGGGCTTAGCACAGATACGCAGTATTTT; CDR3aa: CASSPTGLSTDTQYF
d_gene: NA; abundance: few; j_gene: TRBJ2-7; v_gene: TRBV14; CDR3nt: TGTGCCAGCAGCCAAGGGCGGTCCTTTTACTCCTACGAGCAGTACTTC; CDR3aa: CASSQGRSFYSYEQYF
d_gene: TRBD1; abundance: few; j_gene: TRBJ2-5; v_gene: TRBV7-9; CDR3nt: TGTGCCAGCAGCTCGACAGGGGAGTACTCCGAGACCCAGTACTTC; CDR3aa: CASSSTGEYSETQYF
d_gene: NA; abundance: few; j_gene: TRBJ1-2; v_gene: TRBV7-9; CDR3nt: TGTGCCAGCGATATACAGGTTCAATCTAACTATGGCTACACCTTC; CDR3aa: CASDIQVQSNYGYTF
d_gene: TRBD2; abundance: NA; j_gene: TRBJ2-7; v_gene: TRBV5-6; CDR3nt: TGTGCCAGCAGCTTGGTTACCGCCGGGACTAGCGACTTCTACGAGCAGTACTTC; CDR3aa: CASSLVTAGTSDFYEQYF
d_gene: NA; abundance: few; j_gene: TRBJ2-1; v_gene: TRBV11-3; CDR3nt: TGTGCCAGCAGCTTAGGGGGGGCGCGGGAGAAGGATGAGCAGTTCTTC; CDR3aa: CASSLGGAREKDEQFF
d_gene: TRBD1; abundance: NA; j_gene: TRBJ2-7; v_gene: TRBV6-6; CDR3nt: TGTGCCAGCAGTACAAATCCGGGACAGAGCTCCTACGAGCAGTACTTC; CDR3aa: CASSTNPGQSSYEQYF
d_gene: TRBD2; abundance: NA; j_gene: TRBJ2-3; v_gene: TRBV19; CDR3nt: TGTGCCAGTAGCTACCCTAGCGGGGGCCGCACAGATACGCAGTATTTT; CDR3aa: CASSYPSGGRTDTQYF
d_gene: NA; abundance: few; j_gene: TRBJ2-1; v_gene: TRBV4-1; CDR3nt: TGCGCCAGCAGCCCCCCTGGTGGCGGAATTTACAATGAGCAGTTCTTC; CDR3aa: CASSPPGGGIYNEQFF
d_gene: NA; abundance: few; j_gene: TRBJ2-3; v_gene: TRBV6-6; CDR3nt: TGTGCCAGCAGCCCTAGGGGGGGATCTAGCACAGATACGCAGTATTTT; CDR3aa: CASSPRGGSSTDTQYF
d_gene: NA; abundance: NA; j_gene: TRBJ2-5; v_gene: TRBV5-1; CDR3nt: TGCGCCAGCAGCTCGACAGACCGCGGAGAGACCCAGTACTTC; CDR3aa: CASSSTDRGETQYF
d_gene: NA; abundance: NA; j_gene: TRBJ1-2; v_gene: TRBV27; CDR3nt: TGTGCCAGCAGTGCCGGGGGGGCGGGTAACTATGGCTACACCTTC; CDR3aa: CASSAGGAGNYGYTF
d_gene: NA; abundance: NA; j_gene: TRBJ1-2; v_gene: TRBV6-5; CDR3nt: TGTGCCAGCAGTTACGTCAATTCCGGGGGCTACACCTTC; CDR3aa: CASSYVNSGGYTF
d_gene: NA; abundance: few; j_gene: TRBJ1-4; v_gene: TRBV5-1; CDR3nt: TGCGCCAGCAGCCCAGAGCGGATACAGGGCTATAATGAAAAACTGTTTTTT; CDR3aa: CASSPERIQGYNEKLFF
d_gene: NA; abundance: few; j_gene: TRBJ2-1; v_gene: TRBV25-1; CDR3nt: TGTGCCAGCAGTGAATCAGGGGCGGAGCAGTTCTTC; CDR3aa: CASSESGAEQFF
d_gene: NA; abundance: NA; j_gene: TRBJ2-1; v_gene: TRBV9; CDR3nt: TGTGCCAGCAGCGTAGCTGGGAGGAGCCGTAGCTCCTACAATGAGCAGTTCTTC; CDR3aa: CASSVAGRSRSSYNEQFF
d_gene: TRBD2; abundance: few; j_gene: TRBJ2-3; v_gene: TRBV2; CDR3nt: TGTGCCAGCACGCTAGCGGGAAGCACAGATACGCAGTATTTT; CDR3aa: CASTLAGSTDTQYF
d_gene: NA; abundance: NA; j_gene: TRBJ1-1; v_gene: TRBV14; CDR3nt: TGTGCCAGCAGCCGCTACAGGGACATGAACACTGAAGCTTTCTTT; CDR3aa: CASSRYRDMNTEAFF
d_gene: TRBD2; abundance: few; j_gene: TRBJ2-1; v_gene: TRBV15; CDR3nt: TGTGCCACCAGCGTCCCACTAGCGGGAGGGCCCGGAAGGGAGCAGTTCTTC; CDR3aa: CATSVPLAGGPGREQFF